Each of the 29 T cell receptor beta chains below was sequenced from the same sample in a study of blood T cell repertoires in COVID-19. The method was immunoSEQ multiplex PCR; TCRdb's version includes in-frame clones alone and lacks a portion of them. The table has 120,000 to 150,000 clones, around 84% seen once; the top ten hold over 10%. The sequenced sample was peripheral blood. The receptors derive from a man aged 55 to 70 with active or convalescent COVID-19.

This clone was picked up a small number of times. The junction and the germline gene differ at one end; a read error may be behind it. This chain uses TRBV11-3 with TRBJ2-3, with 10 bases matching TRBD1. The germline V gene has CDR1 SGHNT and CDR2 YENEEA. The CDR3 runs to 15 residues. The DNA for the CDR3 is TGTGCCAGCAGCCTAGACAGGGGGCGAATTGATACGCAGTATTTT. This codes for CASSLDRGRIDTQYF.

The chain recombines TRBV28 with TRBJ1-4; D possibly corresponds to TRBD1 (5 bases). From germline, CDR1 is MDHEN and CDR2 SYDVKM. The V end was cut by 5 bases, the J end by 8 bases, with 18 bases between. The CDR3 has 15 amino acids. The CDR3 DNA sequence: TGTGCCAGCAGTCGGAGGGGTGTAGGCAACGAAAAACTGTTTTTT. It encodes CASSRRGVGNEKLFF.

The chain couples TRBV28 to TRBJ2-2, with 8 bases that match TRBD1. V shed 6 bases, J shed 8 bases, and the junction held 8 bases outside the gene matches. CDR1 is MDHEN and CDR2 is SYDVKM in the germline V gene. The length of the CDR3 is 14 residues. CDR3 sequence (DNA): TGTGCCAGCAGACCAGGGGGCATTAGAGGGGAGCTGTTTTTT. It yields the protein CASRPGGIRGELFF.

A note on this clone: An end of the junction does not agree with germline; a read error may underlie this. The chain is built from TRBV3-1 (or the pseudogene TRBV3-2) and TRBJ2-5, with 9 bases fitting TRBD2. Germline V lookup: CDR1 LGHDT, CDR2 YNNKEL (reference sequence). The CDR3 contains 14 residues. This chain's CDR3 is CASSQDRLAATPHF. The CDR3 coding sequence is TGTGCCAGCAGCCAAGACAGACTAGCGGCCACACCACACTTC.

The CDR3 protein is CASSLGRKRGDNSYEQYF. CDR3 nucleotides: TGTGCCAGCAGCTTAGGCCGAAAGAGAGGGGACAACTCCTACGAGCAGTACTTC. This chain connects TRBV13 to TRBJ2-7, with TRBD1 as a possible D gene (6 bases). Germline V gives CDR1 PRHDT, CDR2 FYEKMQ (reference sequence). The CDR3 is 18 residues long. Trimming pared 0 bases from V and 0 bases from J, leaving 18 bases between.

The chain carries TRBV3-1 (or the pseudogene TRBV3-2) and TRBJ2-2; 13 bases are a match to TRBD2. The CDR3 loop spans 17 amino acids. J gave up 6 bases and V 1 base, and 5 bases lay outside the gene matches. Germline CDR1 is LGHDT and CDR2 is YNNKEL (reference sequence). The CDR3 DNA reads TGTGCCAGCAGCCAAGGGACTAGCGGGAGTGAGGCCGGGGAGCTGTTTTTT. This codes for CASSQGTSGSEAGELFF.

The chain employs TRBV6-1 and TRBJ1-6, with D perhaps matching TRBD1 (5 bases). Trimming pared 3 bases from V and 8 bases from J, leaving 17 bases between. Germline V gene sequence: CDR1 MNHNS, CDR2 SASEGT. The CDR3 runs 16 residues. CDR3 sequence: CASSDQGQGWDSPLHF. In DNA, the CDR3 is TGTGCCAGCAGTGATCAAGGGCAGGGATGGGATTCACCCCTCCACTTT.

J is TRBJ1-1 and V is TRBV28, with D tentatively TRBD1 (5 bases). V was shortened by 4 bases and J by 4 bases, with 19 bases between the two germline ends. The CDR3 is made up of 16 amino acids. From germline, CDR1 is MDHEN and CDR2 SYDVKM. CDR3 sequence reads: CASSSFQGLVGTEAFF. The CDR3 DNA is TGTGCCAGCAGTTCCTTCCAGGGACTTGTGGGCACTGAAGCTTTCTTT.

This sequence joins TRBV4-2 and TRBJ2-7; 9 bases are shared with TRBD2. The length of the CDR3 is 14 residues. Per germline, CDR1 LGHNA and CDR2 YNFKEQ. V lost 4 bases, J lost 6 bases, and 7 bases stayed unmatched. CDR3 region: CASSLRGGASEQYF. The CDR3 DNA is TGTGCCAGCAGCCTGCGGGGGGGGGCTTCCGAGCAGTACTTC.

The CDR3 is CASSFGQGGYEQYF. CDR3 bases: TGTGCCAGCAGCTTTGGGCAGGGGGGATACGAGCAGTACTTC. V and J are TRBV5-5 and TRBJ2-7; D possibly corresponds to TRBD1 (7 bases). The V gene lost 2 bases and the J gene lost 4 bases, with 13 bases spanning the gap. Germline V gene lookup returns CDR1 SGHKS and CDR2 YYEKEE (reference sequence). CDR3 length: 14 residues.

V and J are TRBV28 and TRBJ2-7, with TRBD1 matching 7 bases. V was pared by 5 bases and J by 2 bases, with 6 bases of the junction left unmatched. CDR1 MDHEN and CDR2 SYDVKM come from the germline V gene. CDR3 length: 14 amino acids. In DNA form, the CDR3 reads TGTGCCAGCAGTAATGCCGGGACAGCCTACGAGCAGTACTTC. It specifies CASSNAGTAYEQYF.

This clone was seen a single time. The CDR3 protein is CASSPRQGKAGELFF. CDR3 DNA: TGTGCCAGCAGCCCGCGACAGGGGAAAGCCGGGGAGCTGTTTTTT. The V and J genes are TRBV9 and TRBJ2-2; 8 nucleotides match TRBD1. J was trimmed by 6 bases and V by 4 bases; bases with no gene match: 8. The CDR3 totals 15 residues. Looked up from germline, CDR1 is SGDLS and CDR2 is YYNGEE.

This clone showed up just once. This chain links TRBV11-3 with TRBJ1-1, with 8 positions matching TRBD1. The germline CDR1 and CDR2 sequences are SGHNT and YENEEA. The CDR3 totals 13 residues. V was clipped by 3 bases and J by 8 bases; unmatched bases: 5. CDR3 sequence: CASSLGTGQEAFF. CDR3 bases: TGTGCCAGCAGCTTGGGGACAGGACAGGAAGCTTTCTTT. Filled out from reference TRBV11-3 and TRBJ1-1, the complete variable domain reads EAGVVQSPRYKIIEKKQPVAFWCNPISGHNTLYWYLQNLGQGPELLIRYENEEAVDDSQLPKDRFSAERLKGVDSTLKIQPAELGDSAVYLCASSLGTGQEAFFGQGTRLTVV.

V gene TRBV3-1 (or the pseudogene TRBV3-2) combines with J gene TRBJ2-2; a weak D match, TRBD2 (6 bases). Trimming removed 0 bases from V and 7 bases from J, with 15 bases in between. This CDR3 has 16 residues. CDR1 and CDR2 from the germline V gene are LGHDT and YNNKEL (reference sequence). CDR3: CASSQDYGGRSGELFF. As DNA, the CDR3 is TGTGCCAGCAGCCAAGATTACGGGGGTCGTAGCGGGGAGCTGTTTTTT.

The CDR3 sequence is CASSLSQGPSGQYF. The CDR3 nucleotides read TGCGCCAGCAGCTTATCCCAGGGTCCATCGGGCCAGTACTTC. The chain uses TRBV5-1 and TRBJ2-5; D is perhaps TRBD1 (5 bases). This CDR3 region has 14 residues. V was trimmed by 2 bases and J by 10 bases, leaving 18 bases between them. Germline assignment: CDR1 SGHRS and CDR2 YFSETQ.

J is TRBJ2-4 and V is TRBV28, with 9 nucleotides matching TRBD1. Germline values: CDR1 MDHEN, CDR2 SYDVKM. V lost 5 bases and J lost 6; bases outside the gene matches: 14. The CDR3 length is 17 residues. The CDR3 DNA reads TGTGCCAGCAGTCTATCCGGACAGGGGAGAGGTGGAAACATTCAGTACTTC. This sequence encodes CASSLSGQGRGGNIQYF.

The V and J genes are TRBV5-5 and TRBJ1-6; TRBD1 matches 9 bases. V shed 3 bases and J 9 bases; nucleotides not matched to a gene: 4. Germline CDR1 SGHKS, CDR2 YYEKEE (reference sequence). This CDR3 spans 14 amino acids. This CDR3 is CASSWDRVGSPLHF. CDR3 coding DNA: TGTGCCAGCAGCTGGGACAGGGTCGGTTCACCCCTCCACTTT. The variable domain in full, completed from reference TRBV5-5 and TRBJ1-6, reads DAGVTQSPTHLIKTRGQQVTLRCSPISGHKSVSWYQQVLGQGPQFIFQYYEKEERGRGNFPDRFSARQFPNYSSELNVNALLLGDSALYLCASSWDRVGSPLHFGNGTRLTVT.

This clone has more than one count but fewer than ten. The CDR3: CASSFLAKNIQYF. The CDR3 region has the DNA TGTGCCAGCAGCTTCTTAGCCAAAAACATTCAGTACTTC. This sequence joins TRBV5-8 and TRBJ2-4; no clear D gene. V lost 2 bases and J lost 0, with 3 bases in between. The CDR3 runs to 13 residues. Looked up from germline, CDR1 is SGHTS and CDR2 is YDEGEE.

J is TRBJ2-7 and V is TRBV27; 7 nucleotides agree with TRBD1. The CDR3 is made up of 14 amino acids. V was pared by 5 bases and J by 6 bases, with 10 bases of the junction left unmatched. The germline gives CDR1 MNHEY, CDR2 SMNVEV (reference sequence). CDR3 in DNA: TGTGCCAGCAGTCTCCGAGGGGGCGCACTCGAGCAGTACTTC. Translating it yields CASSLRGGALEQYF.

The chain couples TRBV27 to TRBJ2-1; 7 bases are shared with TRBD1. Germline loops: CDR1 MNHEY, CDR2 SMNVEV (reference sequence). V lost 5 bases to trimming and J lost 7 bases; unmatched junction nucleotides: 20. This CDR3 spans 18 amino acids. In DNA form, the CDR3 reads TGTGCCAGCAGTACCCTACGGACAGGCGCATTCACGGGGAATGAGCAGTTCTTC. This encodes CASSTLRTGAFTGNEQFF.

The chain uses TRBV19 and TRBJ2-7; weak D call: TRBD2 (6 bases). V was trimmed by 5 bases and J by 0 bases, leaving 14 bases between them. CDR3 length: 15 residues. Germline V gene lookup returns CDR1 LNHDA and CDR2 SQIVND (reference sequence). The CDR3 nucleotides read TGTGCCAGTAGTGACGGGAGTTCCGTCTCCTACGAGCAGTACTTC. Protein product: CASSDGSSVSYEQYF.

At least ten counts were recorded for this clone. The CDR3 DNA reads TGTGCCAGCAGTTACGGGCAGGGGGGAAATGAGCAGTTCTTC. It codes for CASSYGQGGNEQFF. The chain joins TRBV6-2 or TRBV6-3 to TRBJ2-1; D might be TRBD1 (7 bases). Trimming left V 2 bases short and J 7 bases short, with 12 bases between. The CDR3 length is 14 residues. From germline, CDR1 is MNHEY and CDR2 SVGEGT.

CDR3 region: CASSGSGGVNSYEQYF. The CDR3 bases are TGTGCCAGCAGCGGTAGCGGGGGGGTTAACTCCTACGAGCAGTACTTC. The rearrangement joins TRBV9 to TRBJ2-7; 11 bases are a match to TRBD2. The CDR3 has 16 amino acids. Trimming at V came to 3 bases and at J to 0 bases, leaving 5 bases not matched to a gene. Looked up from germline, CDR1 is SGDLS and CDR2 is YYNGEE.

V and J are TRBV4-1 and TRBJ2-3; 7 bases line up with TRBD2. The CDR3 has 14 amino acids. Per germline, CDR1 MGHRA and CDR2 YSYEKL. V shed 8 bases and J 3 bases; nucleotides not matched to a gene: 8. CDR3 nucleotide sequence: TGCGCCAGCTCTGACGGGACTATAACAGATACGCAGTATTTT. This translates into CASSDGTITDTQYF.

This chain links TRBV11-2 with TRBJ2-1; the D gene is possibly TRBD1 (5 bases). V shed 1 base and J shed 0 bases, with 7 bases lying between them. Germline loops: CDR1 SGHAT, CDR2 FQNNGV. The CDR3 is 15 amino acids. CDR3 amino acids: CASSLGQISYNEQFF. As DNA, the CDR3 is TGTGCCAGCAGCTTAGGACAGATCTCCTACAATGAGCAGTTCTTC. The full variable domain, its missing parts supplied by reference TRBV11-2 and TRBJ2-1, is EAGVAQSPRYKIIEKRQSVAFWCNPISGHATLYWYQQILGQGPKLLIQFQNNGVVDDSQLPKDRFSAERLKGVDSTLKIQPAKLEDSAVYLCASSLGQISYNEQFFGPGTRLTVL.

The chain carries TRBV11-3 and TRBJ2-1; TRBD1 matches 7 bases. Germline lookup yields CDR1 SGHNT and CDR2 YENEEA. CDR3 length: 16 residues. The ends lost 3 bases at V and 10 bases at J; junction bases unmatched: 15. CDR3 DNA sequence: TGTGCCAGCAGCTTTTACAGGGGACCTGCAGCTGGCGAGCAGTTCTTC. Protein product: CASSFYRGPAAGEQFF.

The genes are TRBV7-2 and TRBJ1-2, with D perhaps TRBD1 (6 bases). Trimming stripped 7 bases from V and 7 bases from J, with 19 bases between. The CDR3 covers 14 residues. CDR1 is SGHTA, CDR2 FQGNSA, per germline. The CDR3 region is CASNNRDPLRGYTF. For the CDR3, the DNA is TGTGCCAGCAACAACAGGGATCCTCTGCGTGGCTACACCTTC.

The V and J genes are TRBV11-2 and TRBJ2-7; 15 bases align to TRBD2. J was trimmed by 5 bases and V by 6 bases; bases with no gene match: 11. CDR1 and CDR2 (germline): SGHAT, FQNNGV. The CDR3 runs 17 residues. The CDR3 is CASRFTGTSGRRNEQYF. The CDR3, as DNA: TGTGCCAGCAGGTTTACCGGGACTAGCGGGAGGAGAAACGAGCAGTACTTC.

This chain uses TRBV19 with TRBJ2-5, with D tentatively TRBD1 (6 bases). Germline V gene lookup returns CDR1 LNHDA and CDR2 SQIVND (reference sequence). The CDR3 has 14 amino acids. V lost 8 bases to trimming and J lost 1 base, with 14 bases between them. The CDR3, as DNA: TGTGCCAGTTCTGGGGGCCCTATCCAAGAGACCCAGTACTTC. Translation gives CASSGGPIQETQYF.